These 14 T cell receptor beta chains were sequenced from one sample in a study of prognosis after radiotherapy for stage I lung cancer. Amplification of TCR beta CDR3 from genomic DNA used two-round multiplex PCR. Amplification in first-round PCR relied on primers specific to each TRBV and TRBJ gene. TCRdb analysed the multiplex PCR reads with MiXCR anew, one entry per CDR3 protein. Here the sample spans more than 30,000 distinct CDR3 sequences, approximately 30% being singletons. Sequencing used PBMCs, obtained before or after stereotactic body radiation therapy (not recorded which). All receptors derive from a donor over 45 with non-small cell lung cancer.

This clonotype was seen many times. The CDR3: CASSQGLIISNTIYF. CDR3 DNA sequence: TGTGCCAGCAGCCAAGGACTTATTATCTCCAACACCATATATTTT. The chain uses TRBV16 and TRBJ1-3; no definite D call. V was trimmed by 2 bases and J by 7 bases, leaving 15 bases between them. CDR1 is KGHSY and CDR2 is FQNENV in the germline V gene. The CDR3 is made up of 15 amino acids.

This clonotype was counted many times. The chain employs TRBV5-1 and TRBJ2-5, with 7 bases fitting TRBD2. The CDR3 has 19 amino acids. The V and J ends lost 1 base and 4 bases, in that order; junction bases with no gene match: 19. Germline assignment: CDR1 SGHRS and CDR2 YFSETQ. CDR3 DNA sequence: TGCGCCAGCAGCTTGTTGTCTAGCGGAGGTGGGGCGCAATCAGAGACCCAGTACTTC. Protein: CASSLLSSGGGAQSETQYF.

This clonotype has just a few counts. This sequence joins TRBV30 and TRBJ2-2; TRBD1 matches at 9 bases. The CDR3 is 16 amino acids. With V trimmed by 3 bases and J by 11 bases, 16 bases remained unmatched. CDR1 and CDR2 (germline): GTSNPN, SVGIG (reference sequence). CDR3 DNA: TGTGCCTGGAGCCGAGGACAGGGGTTCAACACCGTTGAGCTGTTTTTT. This encodes CAWSRGQGFNTVELFF.

As for this clonotype: A read error is possible here, since a much larger clone lies one base away. V and J are TRBV7-6 and TRBJ1-2, with a tentative D call TRBD1 (5 bases). Germline V gives CDR1 SGHVS, CDR2 FNYEAQ. This CDR3 has 14 residues. Trimming left V 2 bases short and J 10 bases short, with 17 bases between. The CDR3 here is CASSLKWDGGSYTF. For the CDR3, the DNA is TGTGCCAGCAGCTTAAAGTGGGACGGAGGATCCTACACCTTC. The entire variable domain, with the rest obtained from reference TRBV7-6 and TRBJ1-2, is as follows: GAGVSQSPRYKVTKRGQDVALRCDPISGHVSLYWYRQALGQGPEFLTYFNYEAQQDKSGLPNDRFSAERPEGSISTLTIQRTEQRDSAMYRCASSLKWDGGSYTFGSGTRLTVV.

The sample holds many counts of this clonotype. The V and J genes are TRBV11-2 and TRBJ1-4; 10 bases align to TRBD1. The germline V gene encodes CDR1 SGHAT and CDR2 FQNNGV. Trimming removed 5 bases from V and 4 bases from J; junction bases left unmatched: 7. CDR3 length: 16 amino acids. The CDR3 sequence: CASSPRQGAINEKLFF. The CDR3 region has the DNA TGTGCCAGCAGCCCAAGACAGGGGGCAATTAATGAAAAACTGTTTTTT.

This clonotype was counted ten times or more. This chain links TRBV20-1 with TRBJ2-4; TRBD1 matches 8 bases. Trimming cost V 2 bases and J 6 bases; bases outside gene matches: 3. Germline values: CDR1 DFQATT, CDR2 SNEGSKA (reference sequence). The CDR3 sequence is 13 residues long. The CDR3 region is CSARQGARNIQYF. The CDR3 nucleotides read TGCAGTGCTAGACAGGGGGCCCGAAACATTCAGTACTTC.

This clonotype was recorded only once. This chain joins TRBV20-1 and TRBJ2-7, with D possibly matching TRBD1 (7 bases). The CDR3 consists of 14 residues. The germline V and J ends were trimmed by 4 bases and 4 bases, with 17 bases remaining between them. Germline V gives CDR1 DFQATT, CDR2 SNEGSKA (reference sequence). CDR3 loop: CSAILTGRRYEQYF. CDR3 nucleotides: TGCAGTGCTATCCTGACAGGGAGGAGATACGAGCAGTACTTC.

This clonotype appeared many times. CDR3 loop: CASRPTPTGISSYEQYF. The DNA for the CDR3 is TGCGCCAGCAGACCCACCCCAACAGGGATAAGCTCCTACGAGCAGTACTTC. The chain has TRBV5-1 and TRBJ2-7; perhaps TRBD1 as D (6 bases). V was pared by 5 bases and J by 0 bases, with 21 bases between. The germline CDR1 and CDR2 sequences are SGHRS and YFSETQ. The CDR3 contains 17 residues.

Points on this clonotype: This sequence is one base from a far larger clone and is likely a read error. This sequence joins TRBV6-4 and TRBJ2-7; 10 bases map to TRBD1. With V trimmed by 5 bases and J by 6 bases, 10 bases remained unmatched. The germline gives CDR1 MRHNA, CDR2 SNTAGT. The CDR3 extends over 15 amino acids. Written as DNA, the CDR3 is TGTGCCAGCAGTTTATACCTGGACAGGGGGACCGAGCAGTACTTC. Translating it yields CASSLYLDRGTEQYF.

The V gene is TRBV12-3 or TRBV12-4, the J gene TRBJ2-2, with 8 bases aligning to TRBD2. Trimming at V came to 5 bases and at J to 2 bases, leaving 4 bases not matched to a gene. The CDR3 has 15 residues. The CDR3 DNA is TGTGCCAGCAGTCCTCGGACTAGCAACACCGGGGAGCTGTTTTTT. Translating gives CASSPRTSNTGELFF.

The V and J genes are TRBV20-1 and TRBJ2-7, with D perhaps matching TRBD1 (6 bases). This CDR3 has 12 amino acids. CDR1 and CDR2 (germline): DFQATT, SNEGSKA (reference sequence). V dropped 6 bases and J dropped 8 bases, with 17 bases sitting between them. The CDR3 is CSATRTAQQQYF. The CDR3 DNA sequence: TGCAGTGCCACTCGGACAGCCCAGCAGCAGTACTTC.

The chain combines TRBV25-1 with TRBJ2-7; D is unclear. Germline loops: CDR1 MGHDK, CDR2 SYGVNS. V lost 11 bases, J lost 4 bases, and 6 bases lay in between. The CDR3 contains 9 residues. The DNA of the CDR3 is TGTGCCGAGATTTACGAGCAGTACTTC. It translates to CAEIYEQYF.

There are a few counts of this clonotype. This chain joins TRBV7-2 and TRBJ2-1; D possibly corresponds to TRBD1 (5 bases). CDR3 length equals 14 residues. With 5 bases removed from V and 4 bases from J, the gap between germline ends came to 12 bases. The germline CDR1 and CDR2 sequences are SGHTA and FQGNSA. The CDR3 loop reads CASSIKQAYNEQFF. The CDR3 DNA sequence: TGTGCCAGCAGCATTAAACAGGCTTACAATGAGCAGTTCTTC.

On this clonotype itself: Given a much more abundant clone one base away, this may be a read error. This chain links TRBV20-1 with TRBJ2-5; D possibly matches TRBD1 or TRBD2 (6 bases each). The length of the CDR3 is 13 residues. Germline V CDR1 and CDR2: DFQATT, SNEGSKA (reference sequence). V was trimmed by 6 bases and J by 5 bases, leaving 16 bases between them. The CDR3 is CSAPDRRGETQYF. As DNA, the CDR3 is TGCAGTGCCCCCGATCGGAGGGGGGAGACCCAGTACTTC.